This TCR beta chain was found in a study of shared clonotypes between healthy human individuals. General study findings and limits: With few donors, the genetic and exposure-history diversity represented was limited.

Deep level was the assay's run setting. TCRdb's copy holds only in-frame clones and misses some; the assay was immunoSEQ multiplex PCR. The top ten clones hold around 13% of a sample with 490,000 or so clones, less than 80% of them seen once. Germline CDR1 SGHTS, CDR2 YDEGEE. The ends were cut back, 0 bases at V and 7 bases at J, with 11 bases in the middle. The CDR3 is 13 amino acids. On this clone itself: The antigen remains unidentified.

The sequence derives from a woman aged 40 to 50 in good health. Some clones in this sample may be carry-over from other donors' samples. Sequencing was performed on PBMCs. The chain has TRBV5-8 and TRBJ2-7, with D hard to call. In DNA form, the CDR3 reads TGTGCCAGCAGCTTGGAGATCCAACGGGAGCAGTACTTC. This codes for CASSLEIQREQYF.